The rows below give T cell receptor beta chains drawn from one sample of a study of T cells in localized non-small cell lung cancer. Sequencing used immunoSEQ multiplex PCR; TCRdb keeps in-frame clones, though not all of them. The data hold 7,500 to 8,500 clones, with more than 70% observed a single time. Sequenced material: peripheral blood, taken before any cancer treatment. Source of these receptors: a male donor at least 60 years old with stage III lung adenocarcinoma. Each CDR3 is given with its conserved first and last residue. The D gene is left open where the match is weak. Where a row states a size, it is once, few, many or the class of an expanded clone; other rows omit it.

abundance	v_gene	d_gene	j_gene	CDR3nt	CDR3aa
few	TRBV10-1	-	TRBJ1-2	TGCGCCAGCAGTGAAAGACTGAACTATGGCTACACCTTC	CASSERLNYGYTF
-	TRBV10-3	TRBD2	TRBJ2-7	TGTGCCATCAGTGAGTCCCCGGGGGGATCCGAGCAGTACTTC	CAISESPGGSEQYF
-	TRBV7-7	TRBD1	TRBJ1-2	TGTGCCAGCAGCTCACCGGGACAGGGGAACTATGGCTACACCTTC	CASSSPGQGNYGYTF
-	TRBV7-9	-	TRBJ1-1	TGTGCCAGCAGCTCCCAACAGGCTTCGGGCACTGAAGCTTTCTTT	CASSSQQASGTEAFF
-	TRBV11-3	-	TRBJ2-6	TGTGCCAGCAGCTTAGTCGGGTTTTACGGGGCCAACGTCCTGACTTTC	CASSLVGFYGANVLTF
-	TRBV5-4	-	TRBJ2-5	TGTGCCAGCAGCTCCCCTCGCGGCCAAGAGACCCAGTACTTC	CASSSPRGQETQYF
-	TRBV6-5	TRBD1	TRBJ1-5	TGTGCCAGCAGAGACAGGGGCAATCAGCCCCAGCATTTT	CASRDRGNQPQHF
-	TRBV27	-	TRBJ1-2	TGTGCCAGCAGTTTATGGGGGGGGCATGGCTACACCTTC	CASSLWGGHGYTF
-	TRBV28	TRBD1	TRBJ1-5	TGTGCCAGCAGTTTGGGACAGGGGACTTCGGCGCAGCCCCAGCATTTT	CASSLGQGTSAQPQHF
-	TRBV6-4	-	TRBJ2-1	TGTGCCAGCAGTGACTCAGCGGGCTCCTACAATGAGCAGTTCTTC	CASSDSAGSYNEQFF
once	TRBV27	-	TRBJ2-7	TGTGCCAGCAGTGGGGGGATTTACGAGCAGTACTTC	CASSGGIYEQYF
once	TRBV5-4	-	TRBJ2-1	TGTGCCAGCAGCCGCCGGGTTTACAATGAGCAGTTCTTC	CASSRRVYNEQFF
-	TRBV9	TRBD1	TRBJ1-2	TGTGCCAGCAACCAAGGGGACAGCGACTATGGCTACACCTTC	CASNQGDSDYGYTF
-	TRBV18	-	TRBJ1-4	TGTGCCAGCTCACTGGACCTGGAGGGTGAAAAACTGTTTTTT	CASSLDLEGEKLFF
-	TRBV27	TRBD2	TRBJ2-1	TGTGCCAGCAGTTCCGGACTAGCGGGAAACAATGAGCAGTTCTTC	CASSSGLAGNNEQFF
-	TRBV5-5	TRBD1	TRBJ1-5	TGTGCCAGCAGCCGAGGGCCCGGGACAGGGGAGAGGAGCAATCAGCCCCAGCATTTT	CASSRGPGTGERSNQPQHF
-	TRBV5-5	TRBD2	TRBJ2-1	TGTGCCAGCAGCCATACCCCACGGGGGGATGATGAGCAGTTCTTC	CASSHTPRGDDEQFF
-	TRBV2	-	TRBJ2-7	TGTGCCAGCCCAGCGGTACCCCTAGTGGAGCAGTACTTC	CASPAVPLVEQYF
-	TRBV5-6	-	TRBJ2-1	TGTGCCAGCAGCTTACCCGGACAGTACAATGAGCAGTTCTTC	CASSLPGQYNEQFF
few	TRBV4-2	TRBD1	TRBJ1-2	TGTGCCAGCAGCCAGGCCGACAGGGCAGAAGGCTACACCTTC	CASSQADRAEGYTF
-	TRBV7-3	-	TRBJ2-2	TGTGCCAGCAGCACATCTAACACCGGGGAGCTGTTTTTT	CASSTSNTGELFF
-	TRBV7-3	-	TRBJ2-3	TGTGCCAGCAGCTTAACGTATGGCACAGATACGCAGTATTTT	CASSLTYGTDTQYF
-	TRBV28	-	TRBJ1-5	TGTGCCAGCAGGCCCAGCGTCGGGGGATTCGGAAATCAGCCCCAGCATTTT	CASRPSVGGFGNQPQHF
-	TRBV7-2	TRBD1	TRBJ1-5	TGTGCCAGCAGCCTGGCTGGACAGGGAGGGGTTCAGCCCCAGCATTTT	CASSLAGQGGVQPQHF
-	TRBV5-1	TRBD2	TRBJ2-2	TGCGCCAGCAGCATTAGGACTAGCGGGAACACCGGGGAGCTGTTTTTT	CASSIRTSGNTGELFF
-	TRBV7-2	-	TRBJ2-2	TGTGCCAGCAGCTGGCAGGGGAACACCGGGGAGCTGTTTTTT	CASSWQGNTGELFF
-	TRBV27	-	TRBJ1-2	TGTGCCAGCAGCGGGAGGGGAGGTTTTGGCTACACCTTC	CASSGRGGFGYTF
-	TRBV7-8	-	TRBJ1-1	TGTGCCAGCAGTCAGGGGCGGGACACTGAAGCTTTCTTT	CASSQGRDTEAFF
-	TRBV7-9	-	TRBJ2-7	TGTGCCAGCAGCCCGGAAGGGCAAGGTACCTACGAGCAGTACTTC	CASSPEGQGTYEQYF
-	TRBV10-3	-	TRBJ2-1	TGTGCCATCAGTGAGTCTAGCGCCGACAATGAGCAGTTCTTC	CAISESSADNEQFF
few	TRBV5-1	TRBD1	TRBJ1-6	TGCGCCAGCAGCTCCCGGGACAGGGGTTCGTCACCCCTCCACTTT	CASSSRDRGSSPLHF
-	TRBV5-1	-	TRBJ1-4	TGCGCCAGCAGCGCGGGCGGAGGTGAAAAACTGTTTTTT	CASSAGGGEKLFF
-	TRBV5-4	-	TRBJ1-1	TGTGCCAGCAGCTTGGTCATGGGGACTGAAGCTTTCTTT	CASSLVMGTEAFF
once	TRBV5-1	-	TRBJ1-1	TGCGCCAGCAGCCCGACACGGAACACTGAAGCTTTCTTT	CASSPTRNTEAFF
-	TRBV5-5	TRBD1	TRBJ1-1	TGTGCCAGCAGCCCGACAGGGGCATTAGTCACTGAAGCTTTCTTT	CASSPTGALVTEAFF
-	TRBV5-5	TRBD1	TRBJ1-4	TGTGCCAGCAGCTTAGGGACAGGGTCCGAAAAACTGTTTTTT	CASSLGTGSEKLFF
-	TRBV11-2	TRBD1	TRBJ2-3	TGTGCCAGCAGCTTAATGGACAGGGGCACGGATACGCAGTATTTT	CASSLMDRGTDTQYF
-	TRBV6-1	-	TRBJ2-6	TGTGCCAGCCGGCCAGATCCTGGGGCCAACGTCCTGACTTTC	CASRPDPGANVLTF
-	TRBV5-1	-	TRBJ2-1	TGCGCCAGCAGTTATAGGGCGCAGGGGCAGTTCTTC	CASSYRAQGQFF
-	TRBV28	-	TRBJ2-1	TGTGCCAGCAGTTTTATGAGCGCCGATAATGAGCAGTTCTTC	CASSFMSADNEQFF
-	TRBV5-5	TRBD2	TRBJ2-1	TGTGCCAGCAGCTTGAGGCTAGCGGTTTACAATGAGCAGTTCTTC	CASSLRLAVYNEQFF
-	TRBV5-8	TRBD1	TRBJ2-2	TGTGCCAGCAGCTTGGGACAGGGGACCACCGGGGAGCTGTTTTTT	CASSLGQGTTGELFF
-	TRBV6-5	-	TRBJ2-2	TGTGCCAGCAGTGAACTGGACAACACCGGGGAGCTGTTTTTT	CASSELDNTGELFF
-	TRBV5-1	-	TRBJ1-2	TGCGCCAGCACCAAGCTTATAACTCTAGGTTCGGCTAACTATGGCTACACCTTC	CASTKLITLGSANYGYTF
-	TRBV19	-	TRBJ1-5	TGTGCCAGTAGTAGTCGCCTGGGGGACGGTCAGCCCCAGCATTTT	CASSSRLGDGQPQHF
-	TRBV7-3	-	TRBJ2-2	TGTGCCAGCAGCTTAATGGTGAACACCGGGGAGCTGTTTTTT	CASSLMVNTGELFF
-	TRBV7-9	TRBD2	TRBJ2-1	TGTGCCAGCAGCTATCGGGCGGGAGGATGGAACAATGAGCAGTTCTTC	CASSYRAGGWNNEQFF
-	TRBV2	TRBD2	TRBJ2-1	TGTGCCAGCAGTGAAGATAGCGGGAGGAGCAATGAGCAGTTCTTC	CASSEDSGRSNEQFF
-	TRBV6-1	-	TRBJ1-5	TGTGCCACCCTGAGAGCGGGAGGCAATCAGCCCCAGCATTTT	CATLRAGGNQPQHF
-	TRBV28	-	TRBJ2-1	TGTGCCAGCAGCCCCCTAAACCTAGTGAATGAGCAGTTCTTC	CASSPLNLVNEQFF
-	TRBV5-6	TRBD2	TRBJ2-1	TGTGCCAGCAGCCAATGGACTAGCGATAATGAGCAGTTCTTC	CASSQWTSDNEQFF
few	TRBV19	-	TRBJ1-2	TGTGCCAGTAGTATACAGGGGTCAGGTGGCTACACCTTC	CASSIQGSGGYTF
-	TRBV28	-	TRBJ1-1	TGTGCCAGCAGTTTATGGAGGGCAGATGACACTGAAGCTTTCTTT	CASSLWRADDTEAFF
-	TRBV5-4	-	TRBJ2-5	TGTGCCAGCAGCTTCGTGGGGGCAGGGGTAGAGACCCAGTACTTC	CASSFVGAGVETQYF
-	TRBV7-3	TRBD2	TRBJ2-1	TGTGCCAGCAGCCCTCGGACTAGCGGGCGCTCCTACAATGAGCAGTTCTTC	CASSPRTSGRSYNEQFF
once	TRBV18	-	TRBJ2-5	TGTGCCAGCTCACCACCGGGAGAGACCCAGTACTTC	CASSPPGETQYF
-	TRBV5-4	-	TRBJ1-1	TGTGCCAGCAGCTTGGGGCCGATGAACACTGAAGCTTTCTTT	CASSLGPMNTEAFF
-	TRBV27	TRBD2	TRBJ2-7	TGTGCCAGCAGTTTATTTGGCCTAGCGGCGAGCTCCTACGAGCAGTACTTC	CASSLFGLAASSYEQYF
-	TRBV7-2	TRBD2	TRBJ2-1	TGTGCCAGCAGCTTAGGAGCGGGAGTGGGCAATGAGCAGTTCTTC	CASSLGAGVGNEQFF